This T cell receptor (beta chain) stems from a study of T cells in Graves' hyperthyroidism and ophthalmopathy. Study-level results: Ophthalmopathy onset followed model prediction by a median roughly six months. Within blood appeared most thyroid clonotypes that had expanded above 0.001.

This CDR3 comprises 13 residues. Germline V gene sequence: CDR1 KGHSH, CDR2 LQKENI. The V end lost 1 base, the J end lost 2 bases, and 6 bases lay between the germline ends. Under 3 months was the duration of disease in ophthalmopathy patients, who also had a Clinical Activity Score of at least 3 and a NOSPECS grade of at least 4. This clonotype was detected ten times or more. Its target is unknown. The TCR beta CDR3 regions underwent amplification using RNA transcripts as the source. Initially, a first-round RT-PCR of the TCR CDR3 employed the HTBI primer set. TCRdb ran MiXCR on the multiplex PCR reads and lists one entry per CDR3 protein. Of 200,000 to 300,000 distinct CDR3 sequences listed, approximately 23% are singletons.

Material: blood. The V call is TRBV18, the J call TRBJ2-7; D gene ambiguous. The TCR sequence derives from a woman aged 40 to 49 with Graves' ophthalmopathy. The CDR3 nucleotides read TGTGCCAGCTCACCACAGGAAACCTACGAGCAGTACTTC. Its protein is CASSPQETYEQYF.